This T cell receptor (beta chain) derives from a study of cytomegalovirus exposure and HLA in healthy donors. Turning to this clone: Its antigen is not identified.

CDR3 size: 16 residues. Between the trimmed V and J ends, which lost 4 bases and 4 bases, there was a span of 20 bases. The germline gives CDR1 MNHEY, CDR2 SMNVEV (reference sequence). Sequencing used immunoSEQ multiplex PCR; TCRdb keeps in-frame clones, though not all of them. This table holds about 83,000 clones, approximately 96% found once. Study observations and caveats: In vitro, a few CMV-associated chains proved specific for CMV antigens. Using the classifier, cytomegalovirus status was reportedly diagnosed with high specificity and sensitivity. Most sequenced TCRs were rare (though some public TCRs occurred in many donors). The authors enumerated 164 TCR beta chains as linked to cytomegalovirus.

The material sequenced was PBMCs. The rearrangement joins TRBV27 to TRBJ2-7; a possible D gene is TRBD1 (7 bases). This TCR was sampled from a woman aged 18-29 years in good health and CMV-seronegative. The CDR3 region is CASSSLTGPGGYEQYF. The CDR3 coding sequence is TGTGCCAGCAGTTCCTTGACTGGACCAGGGGGGTACGAGCAGTACTTC.